The entry below gives a single T cell receptor beta chain sequence along with its context. Its antigen is currently unknown. These data come from a study of shared clonotypes between healthy human individuals. General observations from the study: A small donor pool kept down the genetic and exposure-history diversity that was represented. Among several donors, roughly 5.4% of naive CD4 clonotypes were found in common.

The table came from immunoSEQ multiplex PCR; TCRdb's copy has only in-frame clones and leaves some out. The sample yields about 2 million clones, 85% to 95% seen once. The naive CD8 fraction comprised CD45RO-negative cells positively selected for CCR7 and excluded terminally differentiated effector memory CD45RA+ cells. CDR3 length: 15 residues. V was clipped by 3 bases and J by 1 base; unmatched bases: 3. The V gene's germline CDR1 is SGHNT and CDR2 YYREEE (reference sequence). This chain joins TRBV5-4 and TRBJ2-3; the match to TRBD2 covers 9 bases. Sequenced material: naive CD8+ T cells sorted from blood. The clonotype originates from a man in his late teens or twenties in good health. For the CDR3, the DNA is TGTGCCAGCAGCTCCGTAGCGGGGGGCACAGATACGCAGTATTTT. Protein product: CASSSVAGGTDTQYF. Drawing the rest from reference TRBV5-4 and TRBJ2-3, the complete variable domain is ETGVTQSPTHLIKTRGQQVTLRCSSQSGHNTVSWYQQALGQGPQFIFQYYREEENGRGNFPPRFSGLQFPNYSSELNVNALELDDSALYLCASSSVAGGTDTQYFGPGTRLTVL.